One sample yielded the 25 T cell receptor beta chains listed below, sequenced in a study of T-cell reconstitution after alpha-beta-depleted transplantation in children. Preparation of the TCRbeta library used unique molecular identifiers. TCRdb redid the calling of the PCR reads with MiXCR, one entry per CDR3 protein. Among 70,000 to 95,000 distinct CDR3 sequences, less than 15% were seen once, and the ten largest hold 11% to 15%. The material was PBMCs from the stem cell graft donor, obtained from the stem cell graft. These receptors were taken from a human donor who donated a stem cell graft to a child with inherited bone marrow failure.

This clonotype was recorded many times. The gene calls are TRBV2 and TRBJ1-1; D is unclear. Germline V CDR1 and CDR2: SNHLY, FYNNEI. Deletions cut 4 bases from V and 2 bases from J, with 8 bases between. The CDR3 is 13 residues long. Here the CDR3 reads CASSGDINTEAFF. CDR3 coding DNA: TGTGCCAGCAGTGGAGATATTAACACTGAAGCTTTCTTT.

This clonotype was seen many times. The V call is TRBV29-1, the J call TRBJ1-2; D is unresolved. The CDR3 runs 13 residues. Germline V CDR1 and CDR2: SQVTM, ANQGSEA. Trimming left V 4 bases short and J 5 bases short, with 14 bases between. The chain's CDR3 is CSVGVDGTYGYTF. The CDR3 coding sequence is TGCAGCGTTGGAGTAGACGGAACTTATGGCTACACCTTC.

Many counts were recorded for this clonotype. The CDR3 DNA reads as TGCGCCAGCAGCTTGGCGCCCATGAACACTGAAGCTTTCTTT. This codes for CASSLAPMNTEAFF. V usage is TRBV5-1 and J usage is TRBJ1-1; D is uncertain. V was shortened by 0 bases and J by 0 bases, with 6 bases between the two germline ends. The germline V gene encodes CDR1 SGHRS and CDR2 YFSETQ. The CDR3 is made up of 14 amino acids.

This clonotype came up many times. The chain employs TRBV5-1 and TRBJ1-1, with 8 bases fitting TRBD1. Trimming cost V 4 bases and J 1 base; bases outside gene matches: 6. The CDR3 has 15 residues. Germline CDR1 and CDR2: SGHRS and YFSETQ. Here the CDR3 reads CASSPQGTGNTEAFF. CDR3 nucleotides: TGCGCCAGCAGCCCCCAGGGGACAGGGAACACTGAAGCTTTCTTT.

This clonotype was found many times. V usage is TRBV7-2 and J usage is TRBJ1-6; tentatively, D is TRBD1 (6 bases). In germline, CDR1 is SGHTA, CDR2 FQGNSA. With 0 bases removed from V and 7 bases from J, the gap between germline ends came to 10 bases. The CDR3 sequence is 15 residues long. CDR3 sequence: CASSLASRGNSPLHF. Here the CDR3 DNA reads TGTGCCAGCAGCTTAGCTTCCAGGGGCAATTCACCCCTCCACTTT.

This clonotype was counted many times. The chain links TRBV6-5 to TRBJ2-3; 9 nucleotides match TRBD1. From germline, CDR1 is MNHEY and CDR2 SVGAGI. This CDR3 comprises 14 residues. V lost 5 bases and J lost 6; bases outside the gene matches: 6. CDR3 sequence (DNA): TGTGCCAGCAGTCCGGGACAGGGTGGCGATACGCAGTATTTT. This encodes CASSPGQGGDTQYF.

This clonotype has ten or more counts. The chain carries TRBV20-1 and TRBJ2-1, with D unclear. The CDR3 length is 15 residues. Germline loops: CDR1 DFQATT, CDR2 SNEGSKA (reference sequence). V gave up 2 bases and J gave up 0 bases, with 11 bases separating them. In nucleotides, the CDR3 is TGCAGTGCTAGAATCCAGAAAAGCTCCTACAATGAGCAGTTCTTC. Amino acid sequence: CSARIQKSSYNEQFF.

CDR3 amino acids: CASSEFTDTQYF. CDR3 nucleotide sequence: TGTGCCAGCAGTGAGTTCACAGATACGCAGTATTTT. The V gene is TRBV6-1, the J gene TRBJ2-3; D unclear. This CDR3 is built from 12 residues. Trimming pared 3 bases from V and 2 bases from J, leaving 3 bases between. The germline CDR1 and CDR2 sequences are MNHNS and SASEGT.

This clonotype occurred many times. The chain employs TRBV5-1 and TRBJ1-1; TRBD1 aligns across 8 bases. This CDR3 is 14 amino acids long. CDR1 is SGHRS, CDR2 YFSETQ, per germline. The junction had 5 bases not matched to a gene; V was cut back by 0 bases and J by 7 bases. CDR3: CASSLDPGQVEAFF. In DNA, the CDR3 is TGCGCCAGCAGCTTGGACCCGGGACAGGTTGAAGCTTTCTTT.

This clonotype was recorded at least ten times. The V gene is TRBV7-9, the J gene TRBJ2-1, with D possibly called TRBD1 or TRBD2 (5 bases each). Germline V gives CDR1 SEHNR, CDR2 FQNEAQ (reference sequence). CDR3 size: 17 residues. The V end lost 5 bases, the J end lost 8 bases, and 25 bases lay between the germline ends. CDR3 protein: CASSLPYRAEGSYEQFF. CDR3 sequence (DNA): TGTGCCAGCAGCCTCCCGTACCGGGCCGAGGGGTCGTATGAGCAGTTCTTC. Full variable domain (remainder filled in from reference TRBV7-9 and TRBJ2-1): DTGVSQNPRHKITKRGQNVTFRCDPISEHNRLYWYRQTLGQGPEFLTYFQNEAQLEKSRLLSDRFSAERPKGSFSTLEIQRTEQGDSAMYLCASSLPYRAEGSYEQFFGPGTRLTVL.

This clonotype came up many times. V is TRBV6-5 and J is TRBJ2-5; 9 bases agree with TRBD1. The CDR3 has 13 residues. From germline, CDR1 is MNHEY and CDR2 SVGAGI. V shed 6 bases and J 4 bases; nucleotides not matched to a gene: 3. CDR3 nucleotides: TGTGCCAGCAGCTGGACAGGGGCAGAGACCCAGTACTTC. Protein product: CASSWTGAETQYF.

This clonotype has a count of ten or more. This chain's CDR3 is CASSEREVGNQPQHF. As DNA, the CDR3 is TGTGCCAGCAGTGAGCGGGAGGTAGGGAATCAGCCCCAGCATTTT. This chain links TRBV2 with TRBJ1-5, with D unclear. The V and J ends lost 3 bases and 4 bases respectively, with 13 bases between them. The CDR3 is made up of 15 amino acids. The germline gives CDR1 SNHLY, CDR2 FYNNEI.

This clonotype was seen ten or more times. The chain couples TRBV27 to TRBJ1-1; 9 bases are a match to TRBD1. The CDR3 consists of 15 residues. Germline-derived CDR1 and CDR2 are MNHEY and SMNVEV (reference sequence). The V and J ends lost 8 bases and 0 bases, in that order; junction bases with no gene match: 7. The DNA for the CDR3 is TGTGCCAGCGGAATGACAGGGGGGGTGAACACTGAAGCTTTCTTT. Translated: CASGMTGGVNTEAFF.

This chain connects TRBV5-1 to TRBJ2-3, with 7 bases that match TRBD1. The length of the CDR3 is 14 residues. V lost 4 bases, J lost 4 bases, and 6 bases stayed unmatched. Looked up from germline, CDR1 is SGHRS and CDR2 is YFSETQ. In nucleotides, the CDR3 is TGCGCCAGCAGCCCGCAGGACAGGCCAGATACGCAGTATTTT. This translates into CASSPQDRPDTQYF.

This clonotype was seen ten or more times. The V gene is TRBV5-1, the J gene TRBJ2-5; D is perhaps TRBD2 (5 bases). The CDR3 spans 15 residues. Germline V gives CDR1 SGHRS, CDR2 YFSETQ. Trimming removed 3 bases at V and 4 bases at J, with 16 bases between. This chain's CDR3 is CASSSPEGLGETQYF. Written as DNA, the CDR3 is TGCGCCAGCAGCTCCCCCGAGGGATTGGGAGAGACCCAGTACTTC. Full variable domain (outside the CDR3, taken from reference TRBV5-1 and TRBJ2-5): KAGVTQTPRYLIKTRGQQVTLSCSPISGHRSVSWYQQTPGQGLQFLFEYFSETQRNKGNFPGRFSGRQFSNSRSEMNVSTLELGDSALYLCASSSPEGLGETQYFGPGTRLLVL.

The table lists this clonotype with many counts. V and J are TRBV7-2 and TRBJ2-7; no clear D gene. V was clipped by 2 bases and J by 0 bases, with 11 bases between them. The CDR3 has 15 residues. Per the germline V gene, CDR1 is SGHTA and CDR2 is FQGNSA. The CDR3 is CASSLQASSSYEQYF. The DNA of the CDR3 is TGTGCCAGCAGCTTACAGGCCTCCAGCTCCTACGAGCAGTACTTC.

As DNA, the CDR3 is TGCAGTGCTACCATCGGGACAGGGGATGAAAAACTGTTTTTT. It encodes CSATIGTGDEKLFF. This rearrangement joins TRBV20-1 to TRBJ1-4; 10 bases match TRBD1. Germline CDR1 reads DFQATT; CDR2 reads SNEGSKA (reference sequence). This CDR3 spans 14 amino acids. The ends lost 4 bases at V and 6 bases at J; junction bases unmatched: 5.

This clonotype was seen at least ten times. The rearrangement uses TRBV3-1 and TRBJ2-5, with a tentative D call TRBD2 (5 bases). In germline, CDR1 is LGHDT, CDR2 YNNKEL (reference sequence). The V end was cut by 4 bases, the J end by 0 bases, with 15 bases between. This CDR3 has 16 residues. CDR3 residues: CASSRELTRDQETQYF. The CDR3 region has the DNA TGTGCCAGCAGCCGAGAGCTTACTAGGGACCAAGAGACCCAGTACTTC.

This clonotype was picked up many times. The chain recombines TRBV4-3 with TRBJ2-7, with D hard to call. The germline V gene has CDR1 LGHNA and CDR2 YSLEER. There are 16 residues in the CDR3. Trimming stripped 0 bases from V and 2 bases from J, with 14 bases between. This chain's CDR3 is CASSQERRGSAYEQYF. Here the CDR3 DNA reads TGCGCCAGCAGCCAAGAAAGGCGAGGATCTGCCTACGAGCAGTACTTC.

This clonotype was seen repeatedly, ten times or more. The chain couples TRBV29-1 to TRBJ2-1; D unresolved. CDR3 length equals 13 residues. Germline V gene sequence: CDR1 SQVTM, CDR2 ANQGSEA. V lost 2 bases, J lost 0 bases, and 5 bases lay in between. CDR3 DNA sequence: TGCAGCGTTGAATCAAGCTCCTACAATGAGCAGTTCTTC. It translates to CSVESSSYNEQFF.

This clonotype was observed at least ten times. The chain recombines TRBV7-8 with TRBJ1-6; D possibly corresponds to TRBD1 (5 bases). The CDR3 runs to 14 residues. CDR1 and CDR2 from the germline V gene are SGHVS and FQNEAQ. V was cut by 0 bases and J by 10 bases, with 10 bases left in between. DNA of the CDR3: TGTGCCAGCAGCTTAGCGTTGCCAGGGTCACCCCTCCACTTT. It codes for CASSLALPGSPLHF. The entire variable domain, with the rest obtained from reference TRBV7-8 and TRBJ1-6, is as follows: GAGVSQSPRYKVAKRGQDVALRCDPISGHVSLFWYQQALGQGPEFLTYFQNEAQLDKSGLPSDRFFAERPEGSVSTLKIQRTQQEDSAVYLCASSLALPGSPLHFGNGTRLTVT.

This clonotype was found many times. This CDR3 reads CSVVGTADSYEQYF. The CDR3 DNA follows: TGCAGCGTCGTCGGGACAGCGGACTCCTACGAGCAGTACTTC. The chain recombines TRBV29-1 with TRBJ2-7; 7 bases fit TRBD1. In germline, CDR1 is SQVTM, CDR2 ANQGSEA. Unmatched junction bases numbered 8, after V lost 6 bases and J lost 0 bases. CDR3 length: 14 residues.

This clonotype was picked up many times. The chain couples TRBV27 to TRBJ2-1, with TRBD2 matching over 8 bases. After removal of 1 base from V and 3 bases from J, the junction contained 2 bases not matched to a gene. Germline CDR1 MNHEY, CDR2 SMNVEV (reference sequence). The CDR3 runs 15 residues. The CDR3 nucleotides are TGTGCCAGCAGTTTATGGAGCGGGGGCTACAATGAGCAGTTCTTC. This encodes CASSLWSGGYNEQFF.

In this sample, this clonotype turned up many times. The gene calls are TRBV10-3 and TRBJ2-7, with a tentative D call TRBD2 (5 bases). The V gene lost 3 bases and the J gene lost 1 base, with 10 bases spanning the gap. Germline assignment: CDR1 ENHRY and CDR2 SYGVKD. The CDR3 is 14 amino acids. The DNA for the CDR3 is TGTGCCATCAGTGATGTGCGCGGGTCCTACGAGCAGTACTTC. Its protein is CAISDVRGSYEQYF.

This clonotype has ten or more counts. The V gene is TRBV5-6, the J gene TRBJ1-2; D not resolved. Germline V gene lookup returns CDR1 SGHDT and CDR2 YYEEEE. The V end was cut by 0 bases, the J end by 10 bases, with 13 bases between. This CDR3 comprises 13 residues. Here the CDR3 reads CASSLEFIDPYTF. CDR3 coding DNA: TGTGCCAGCAGCTTGGAATTTATAGATCCCTACACCTTC.